A selection of T cell receptor beta chains follows, all from one sample in a study of T-cell memory formation after mild COVID-19. TCRdb independently ran MiXCR on the 5' RACE reads; one entry per CDR3 protein. Of about 390,000 distinct CDR3 sequences listed, under 25% were seen once; the top ten hold about 12%. Sequenced material: PBMCs or a T cell subset sorted from them (not recorded which). The receptors stem from an adult woman who had mild COVID-19 (a few samples of this study predate the infection). Cell type and time point are not known. The CDR3 runs from the conserved cysteine through the conserved F or W. Each record gives: CDR3 protein, CDR3 DNA, J gene, D gene, V gene, clone size. The D gene is left open where the match is weak. Clone size is shown for a subset of rows, as once, few, many or a class of expanded clone.

cdr3_aa: CASSNGVNSGRHETQYF
cdr3_nt: TGCGCCAGCAGCAACGGAGTTAACAGCGGGAGGCATGAGACCCAGTACTTC
j_call: TRBJ2-5
d_call: TRBD2
v_call: TRBV5-1
clone_size: .

cdr3_aa: CASSSRDRVVYEQYF
cdr3_nt: TGTGCCAGCAGCTCCCGGGACAGGGTTGTATACGAGCAGTACTTC
j_call: TRBJ2-7
d_call: TRBD1
v_call: TRBV7-9
clone_size: .

cdr3_aa: CASSVAPGSPEAFF
cdr3_nt: TGTGCCAGCAGCGTAGCTCCGGGGAGCCCTGAAGCTTTCTTT
j_call: TRBJ1-1
d_call: .
v_call: TRBV9
clone_size: .

cdr3_aa: CASIAHEGWPQHF
cdr3_nt: TGTGCCAGCATTGCCCACGAGGGTTGGCCCCAGCATTTT
j_call: TRBJ1-5
d_call: .
v_call: TRBV12-3/TRBV12-4
clone_size: .

cdr3_aa: CSASRPGMTYEQYF
cdr3_nt: TGCAGTGCTAGTCGTCCAGGAATGACCTACGAGCAGTACTTC
j_call: TRBJ2-7
d_call: .
v_call: TRBV20-1
clone_size: few

cdr3_aa: CASSRRTARGPNYGYTF
cdr3_nt: TGTGCCAGCAGCCGTAGGACGGCGAGGGGTCCCAACTATGGCTACACCTTC
j_call: TRBJ1-2
d_call: .
v_call: TRBV11-2
clone_size: .

cdr3_aa: CASSFTGGASEAFF
cdr3_nt: TGTGCCAGCAGCTTTACAGGGGGCGCGTCTGAAGCTTTCTTT
j_call: TRBJ1-1
d_call: TRBD1
v_call: TRBV7-2
clone_size: .

cdr3_aa: CASSRDSVMEQYF
cdr3_nt: TGTGCCAGCAGTAGGGACTCAGTGATGGAGCAGTACTTC
j_call: TRBJ2-7
d_call: .
v_call: TRBV6-5
clone_size: once

cdr3_aa: CAISEVGAWNTEAFF
cdr3_nt: TGTGCCATCAGTGAGGTGGGGGCCTGGAACACTGAAGCTTTCTTT
j_call: TRBJ1-1
d_call: .
v_call: TRBV10-3
clone_size: .

cdr3_aa: CAGSGTSSGTQYF
cdr3_nt: TGTGCAGGATCCGGGACTTCCTCGGGCACGCAGTATTTT
j_call: TRBJ2-3
d_call: .
v_call: TRBV12-3/TRBV12-4
clone_size: few

cdr3_aa: CATSSPQGEGYTF
cdr3_nt: TGTGCCACCAGCTCCCCTCAGGGGGAGGGCTACACCTTC
j_call: TRBJ1-2
d_call: TRBD1
v_call: TRBV15
clone_size: .

cdr3_aa: CASSYDPRVWSYGYTF
cdr3_nt: TGTGCCAGCAGTTACGACCCCAGGGTATGGAGCTATGGCTACACCTTC
j_call: TRBJ1-2
d_call: .
v_call: TRBV6-5
clone_size: .